A selection of T cell receptor beta chains follows, all from one sample in a study of radiation and T cells in renal cell carcinoma. Assay: immunoSEQ multiplex PCR; the TCRdb copy retains only in-frame clones and omits some. Seen here are around 100,000 clones, 84% observed once, and the top ten hold around 7.9%. The sequences come from blood, collected from a patient whose treatment included radiotherapy and nephrectomy. Receptor source: a man aged 55-75 years with renal cell carcinoma. The CDR3 runs from the conserved cysteine through the conserved F or W. Fields, in order: J gene, D gene, clone size, V gene, CDR3 DNA, CDR3 protein. A D gene is named only where the DNA matches it firmly. Size tells how often a clone was seen (once, few, many) or the class of an expanded clone, and some rows leave it out.

TRBJ1-1 | TRBD1 | - | TRBV5-1 | TGCGCCAGCAGCTTGACCCCCCCGGGACAGGGGTCGAGCACTGAAGCTTTCTTT | CASSLTPPGQGSSTEAFF
TRBJ1-2 | TRBD1 | - | TRBV6-5 | TGTGCCAGCACCTCGAGGGAGGGGGCTGTTGGCTACACCTTC | CASTSREGAVGYTF
TRBJ2-5 | - | - | TRBV29-1 | TGCAGCGTTGGAATAGCACAGGGTAGAGGGGAGACCCAGTACTTC | CSVGIAQGRGETQYF
TRBJ2-2 | TRBD2 | - | TRBV14 | TGTGCCAGCAGCCAGTTACTAGCGGAGTGGACCGGGGAGCTGTTTTTT | CASSQLLAEWTGELFF
TRBJ1-1 | TRBD1 | once | TRBV28 | TGTGCCAGCAGTTCCCCCGGACAGGGACCGACTGAAGCTTTCTTT | CASSSPGQGPTEAFF
TRBJ2-1 | - | - | TRBV27 | TGTGCCAGCAGTCCGACTACCGGACAGTCAGAACAGTTCTTC | CASSPTTGQSEQFF
TRBJ2-5 | TRBD1 | - | TRBV18 | TGTGCCAGCTCACCGGGGACAGCACAAGAGACCCAGTACTTC | CASSPGTAQETQYF
TRBJ2-2 | - | - | TRBV5-1 | TGCGCCAGCAGCTTCAGGGCTGGGGAGCTGTTTTTT | CASSFRAGELFF
TRBJ2-1 | - | - | TRBV6-4 | TGTGCCAGCAGTGACGGACGGAGTGAGCAGTTCTTC | CASSDGRSEQFF
TRBJ2-1 | - | - | TRBV18 | TGTGCCAGCTCACCCAGGGGAGGCGAGCAGTTCTTC | CASSPRGGEQFF
TRBJ2-5 | TRBD2 | - | TRBV19 | TGTGCCAGTAGTATCGGGACTAGCCAAGAGACCCAGTACTTC | CASSIGTSQETQYF
TRBJ2-1 | - | - | TRBV29-1 | TGCAGCGGTGGGACTTCCGCATACAATGAGCAGTTCTTC | CSGGTSAYNEQFF
TRBJ1-3 | - | few | TRBV28 | TGTGCCAGCAGTTTATTGGGACGGTACTCTGGAAACACCATATATTTT | CASSLLGRYSGNTIYF
TRBJ2-7 | TRBD2 | - | TRBV19 | TGTGCCAGTAGTTCTGAGCGGGAGACAAACCACGAGCAGTACTTC | CASSSERETNHEQYF
TRBJ2-1 | - | - | TRBV5-8 | TGTGCCAGCAGCTTCCGGACGGGGTACAATGAGCAGTTCTTC | CASSFRTGYNEQFF
TRBJ2-7 | TRBD2 | - | TRBV19 | TGTGCCAGTAGTTCGGGACTAGCGATCTACGAGCAGTACTTC | CASSSGLAIYEQYF
TRBJ1-1 | TRBD1 | - | TRBV27 | TGTGCCAGCTGGACAGGGGGCGCGCCGGACACTGAAGCTTTCTTT | CASWTGGAPDTEAFF
TRBJ2-7 | TRBD1 | few | TRBV6-1 | TGTGCCACCAGTCGTGGGGACAGGGCCTACGAGCAGTACTTC | CATSRGDRAYEQYF
TRBJ1-1 | TRBD1 | - | TRBV4-3 | TGCGCCAGCAGCCAAGGACAGGGATTGAACACTGAAGCTTTCTTT | CASSQGQGLNTEAFF
TRBJ2-3 | TRBD2 | - | TRBV27 | TGTGCCAGCAGACTCCTCCGGCTAGCGGGAGTCACAGATACGCAGTATTTT | CASRLLRLAGVTDTQYF
TRBJ1-2 | - | - | TRBV4-2 | TGTGCCAGCAGCCAAGAAACAGGGCCCTATGGCTACACCTTC | CASSQETGPYGYTF
TRBJ2-1 | - | - | TRBV21-1 | TGTGCCAGCAGCAGACTAGTTTCCTACAATGAGCAGTTCTTC | CASSRLVSYNEQFF
TRBJ2-1 | - | - | TRBV7-2 | TGTGCCAGCAGCCTACGTTGGCAGGCGAACTACAATGAGCAGTTCTTC | CASSLRWQANYNEQFF
TRBJ2-3 | - | - | TRBV5-4 | TGTGCCAGCAGCCATCCCGGGACCTCCACAGATACGCAGTATTTT | CASSHPGTSTDTQYF
TRBJ2-7 | TRBD1 | once | TRBV6-6 | TGTGCCAGCAGCCGGGGGACAGGAAACTACGAGCAGTACTTC | CASSRGTGNYEQYF
TRBJ2-2 | - | - | TRBV2 | TGTGCCAGCAGTGAGTGGGGACCCGACACCGGGGAGCTGTTTTTT | CASSEWGPDTGELFF
TRBJ1-2 | - | - | TRBV30 | TGTGCCTGGAGTGTACCCGAGGGGGGGGACTATGGCTACACCTTC | CAWSVPEGGDYGYTF
TRBJ2-7 | - | - | TRBV7-9 | TGTGCCAGCAGCTTCATAGCGACCAACGAGCAGTACTTC | CASSFIATNEQYF
TRBJ2-3 | TRBD2 | - | TRBV5-5 | TGTGCCAGCAGCTTGAGGCTAGCGGCGTCGGGGCAGTATTTT | CASSLRLAASGQYF
TRBJ2-3 | TRBD2 | - | TRBV4-2 | TGTGCCAGCAGCCAAGATCTTCCCGGGACTAGCGGGTTGGCCACAGATACGCAGTATTTT | CASSQDLPGTSGLATDTQYF
TRBJ2-1 | TRBD2 | - | TRBV5-4 | TGTGCCAGCAGCGGTGGGACTAGCGGTATATACAATGAGCAGTTCTTC | CASSGGTSGIYNEQFF
TRBJ2-1 | - | - | TRBV19 | TGTGCCAGTAGTATCGGGACGAACTACAATGAGCAGTTCTTC | CASSIGTNYNEQFF
TRBJ2-7 | TRBD1 | - | TRBV27 | TGTGCCAGCAGTCTCAACCGGGACAGCCAGCAGTACTTC | CASSLNRDSQQYF
TRBJ2-3 | TRBD1 | - | TRBV15 | TGTGCCACCAGCAGAGGGACAGGTCGAGATACGCAGTATTTT | CATSRGTGRDTQYF
TRBJ2-5 | - | - | TRBV5-8 | TGTGCCAGCACCTCAAAAGAGACCCAGTACTTC | CASTSKETQYF
TRBJ2-1 | - | - | TRBV10-3 | TGTGCCATCAAGTGGGGCGCTGGGTACAATGAGCAGTTCTTC | CAIKWGAGYNEQFF
TRBJ1-1 | - | - | TRBV5-5 | TGTGCCAGCAGTACAGTGGGGCCGGCCGCTGAAGCTTTCTTT | CASSTVGPAAEAFF
TRBJ2-1 | - | - | TRBV29-1 | TGCAGCGGGGGAGGACAGTCCGGATGGAATGAGCAGTTCTTC | CSGGGQSGWNEQFF
TRBJ2-1 | - | - | TRBV14 | TGTGCCAGCAGCCAGAAGACAGGGAGGTTTATAAGCTCCTACAATGAGCAGTTCTTC | CASSQKTGRFISSYNEQFF
TRBJ2-2 | TRBD1 | - | TRBV9 | TGTGCCAGCAGCGTAGGAGTCCGGGACAGGGGCGGCGGGGAGCTGTTTTTT | CASSVGVRDRGGGELFF
TRBJ2-5 | - | - | TRBV4-3 | TGCGCCAGCAGCCTGGGAGGTGGAGACACGGGATACCAAGAGACCCAGTACTTC | CASSLGGGDTGYQETQYF
TRBJ1-1 | - | - | TRBV28 | TGTGCCAGCCTGAGACGGGGCCGACTCACTGAAGCTTTCTTT | CASLRRGRLTEAFF
TRBJ1-2 | TRBD1 | - | TRBV27 | TGTGCCAGCAGATCTATTGACAGGGTCATACATGGCTACACCTTC | CASRSIDRVIHGYTF
TRBJ2-2 | TRBD1 | - | TRBV27 | TGTGCCAGCGGGACAGGGAACACCGGGGAGCTGTTTTTT | CASGTGNTGELFF
TRBJ2-7 | - | - | TRBV28 | TGTGCCAGCAGCTCGGCTTCTACGAAACAGTACTTC | CASSSASTKQYF
TRBJ2-7 | TRBD1 | - | TRBV5-1 | TGCGCCAGCAGCCCAACTACAGGGGGCGGATACGAGCAGTACTTC | CASSPTTGGGYEQYF
TRBJ2-5 | TRBD2 | - | TRBV19 | TGTGCCAGTAGCCAGGGTGGGCGTCTAGCGGACCAAGAGACCCAGTACTTC | CASSQGGRLADQETQYF